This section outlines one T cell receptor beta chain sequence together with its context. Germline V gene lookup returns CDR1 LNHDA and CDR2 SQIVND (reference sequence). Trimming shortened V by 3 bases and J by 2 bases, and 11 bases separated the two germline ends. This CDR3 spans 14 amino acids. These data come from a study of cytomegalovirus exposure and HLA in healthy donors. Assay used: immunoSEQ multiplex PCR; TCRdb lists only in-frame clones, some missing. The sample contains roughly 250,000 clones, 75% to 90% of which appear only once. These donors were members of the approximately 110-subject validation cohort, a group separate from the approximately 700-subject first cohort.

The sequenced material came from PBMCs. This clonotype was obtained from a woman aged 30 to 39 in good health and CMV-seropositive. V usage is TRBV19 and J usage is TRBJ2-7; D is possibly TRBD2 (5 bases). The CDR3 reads CASSIPGNAYEQYF. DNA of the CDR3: TGTGCCAGTAGTATCCCCGGGAACGCCTACGAGCAGTACTTC.